The TCR beta chain under discussion was sequenced for a study of post-analysis software for immune sequencing data. As for the study in general: Relapsing-remitting, secondary progressive and progressive-relapsing multiple sclerosis courses were included. The study's findings and limits: F-measure co-clustering was strong for batch-matched samples. Patients had higher frequencies than controls of five TRBV segments, including TRBV5-6, TRBV5-1 and TRBV20-1. Those with multiple sclerosis, the patient group, showed significantly lower normalized Chao1 diversity than controls.

Included in the TCR beta cDNA libraries were unique molecular identifiers. Input of about 0.95 to 10 million T cells yielded roughly 0.5 million cDNA molecules. Using its own MiXCR run on the PCR reads, TCRdb lists one record per CDR3 protein. The sample holds roughly 180,000 distinct CDR3 sequences, approximately 28% seen once. Germline-derived CDR1 and CDR2 are MRHNA and SNTAGT. The length of the CDR3 is 14 residues. Trimming left V 0 bases short and J 4 bases short, with 8 bases between. This clonotype was picked up many times. Its specificity is not known. Source material: blood. The TCR was taken from a girl under 18 with multiple sclerosis. The chain links TRBV6-4 to TRBJ2-3; the D gene is possibly TRBD2 (5 bases). The CDR3 nucleotides read TGTGCCAGCAGTGACTCTGCGGGCCCAGATACGCAGTATTTT. Its protein product is CASSDSAGPDTQYF.